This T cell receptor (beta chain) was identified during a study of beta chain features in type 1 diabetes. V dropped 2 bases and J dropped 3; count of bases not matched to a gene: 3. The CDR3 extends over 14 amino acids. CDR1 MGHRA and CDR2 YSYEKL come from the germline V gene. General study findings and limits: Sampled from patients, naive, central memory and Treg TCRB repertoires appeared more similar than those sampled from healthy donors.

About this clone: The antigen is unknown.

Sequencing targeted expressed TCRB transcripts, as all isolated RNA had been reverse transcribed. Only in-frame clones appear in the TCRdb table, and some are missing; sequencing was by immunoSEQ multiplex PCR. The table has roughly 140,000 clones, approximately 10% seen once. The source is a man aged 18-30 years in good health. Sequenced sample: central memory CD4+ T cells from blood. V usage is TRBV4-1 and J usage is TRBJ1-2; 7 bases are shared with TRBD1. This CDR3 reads CASSQQTGHYGYTF. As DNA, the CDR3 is TGCGCCAGCAGCCAACAGACAGGGCACTATGGCTACACCTTC.